The 14 T cell receptor beta chains listed next were all sequenced from one sample in a study of graft-versus-host responses after intestinal transplantation. No cognate antigen is known for these TCRs. Clones were sequenced by immunoSEQ multiplex PCR, and TCRdb holds only the in-frame ones, with some missing. This repertoire shows about 110,000 clones, 85% to 95% found once; its top ten account for 0.95% to 1.5%. The source was unstimulated CD8+ T cells sorted from spleen or lymph node cells, collected before transplant. Source of these receptors: a human donor who was the organ donor for an intestinal transplant.

In this sample, this clone turned up a few times. The CDR3 region is CASMTVSYEQYF. The CDR3 DNA follows: TGTGCCAGCATGACGGTCTCCTACGAGCAGTACTTC. This chain connects TRBV2 to TRBJ2-7; D not resolved. This CDR3 region has 12 residues. Germline CDR1 and CDR2: SNHLY and FYNNEI. The V end was cut by 7 bases, the J end by 0 bases, with 7 bases between.

The chain carries TRBV19 and TRBJ2-7; D is undetermined. Germline V gene sequence: CDR1 LNHDA, CDR2 SQIVND (reference sequence). V was pared by 5 bases and J by 4 bases, with 15 bases between. This CDR3 region has 14 residues. CDR3 sequence (DNA): TGTGCCAGTAGTCCGGGCCCCCGTTTGTACGAGCAGTACTTC. This codes for CASSPGPRLYEQYF.

CDR3 protein: CAWSVGTGTGELFF. DNA of the CDR3: TGTGCCTGGAGTGTTGGGACAGGAACCGGGGAGCTGTTTTTT. V usage is TRBV30 and J usage is TRBJ2-2, with TRBD1 identical over 8 bases. The junction had 2 bases not matched to a gene; V was cut back by 0 bases and J by 5 bases. Germline CDR1 is GTSNPN and CDR2 is SVGIG (reference sequence). This CDR3 is built from 14 residues.

V and J are TRBV7-9 and TRBJ2-1, with D uncertain. This CDR3 region has 11 residues. CDR1 and CDR2 from the germline V gene are SEHNR and FQNEAQ (reference sequence). V was clipped by 6 bases and J by 4 bases, with 4 bases between them. This CDR3 reads CASSPYNEQFF. In DNA, the CDR3 is TGTGCCAGCAGTCCTTACAATGAGCAGTTCTTC.

The chain recombines TRBV29-1 with TRBJ1-2, with D maybe TRBD1 (5 bases). V dropped 4 bases and J dropped 6 bases, with 18 bases sitting between them. The germline V gene encodes CDR1 SQVTM and CDR2 ANQGSEA. The length of the CDR3 is 14 residues. The CDR3 loop is CSVGGRGAPDGYTF. The CDR3 DNA reads TGCAGCGTTGGAGGGAGGGGCGCCCCCGATGGCTACACCTTC.

V and J are TRBV6-5 and TRBJ2-5; 12 positions agree with TRBD2. The J call may be faulty, since TRBJ2-7 better matches the DNA end. The CDR3 spans 15 residues. Germline CDR1 reads MNHEY; CDR2 reads SVGAGI. The CDR3 protein is CASSELAGGRYEQYF. The CDR3 DNA reads as TGTGCCAGCAGCGAACTAGCGGGAGGACGCTACGAGCAGTACTTC.

The rearrangement uses TRBV6-6 and TRBJ2-5; no clear D gene. Germline V gives CDR1 MNHNY, CDR2 SVGAGI (reference sequence). V was shortened by 6 bases and J by 6 bases, with 14 bases between the two germline ends. This CDR3 has 13 amino acids. CDR3 DNA sequence: TGTGCCAGCAGCCCCCTATACGCAAAGACCCAGTACTTC. Protein: CASSPLYAKTQYF.

The rearrangement links TRBV5-4 to TRBJ1-3; possibly TRBD1 for D (5 bases). With 3 bases removed from V and 4 bases from J, the gap between germline ends came to 11 bases. The CDR3 is 14 amino acids. Germline V gene lookup returns CDR1 SGHNT and CDR2 YYREEE (reference sequence). The CDR3 DNA sequence: TGTGCCAGCAGCTCGAGGGGAGAAGGAAACACCATATATTTT. It specifies CASSSRGEGNTIYF.

This clone has just one count. This chain joins TRBV4-1 and TRBJ2-5; tentative D call: TRBD1 (5 bases). The J call could be wrong; TRBJ2-7 is a better fit for the DNA end. Germline V gives CDR1 MGHRA, CDR2 YSYEKL. CDR3 length equals 14 residues. The CDR3 loop reads CASSRRGLVTEQYF. Written as DNA, the CDR3 is TGCGCCAGCAGCCGAAGGGGTCTGGTCACCGAGCAGTACTTC.

The V call is TRBV9, the J call TRBJ2-7, with 12 bases fitting TRBD2. The CDR3 is made up of 16 amino acids. J gave up 5 bases and V 2 bases, and 8 bases lay outside the gene matches. Germline CDR1 and CDR2: SGDLS and YYNGEE. The CDR3, as DNA: TGTGCCAGCAGCGTCAACAGACTAGCGGGAGATCACGAGCAGTACTTC. Its protein is CASSVNRLAGDHEQYF.

V usage is TRBV19 and J usage is TRBJ2-7, with 9 positions matching TRBD2. The germline gives CDR1 LNHDA, CDR2 SQIVND (reference sequence). The CDR3 totals 15 residues. The trim removed 7 bases at V and 1 base at J, leaving 8 bases unmatched. The CDR3 here is CASMVLAGTSYEQYF. The CDR3 DNA reads as TGTGCCAGTATGGTGCTAGCGGGAACGTCCTACGAGCAGTACTTC.

The rearrangement joins TRBV28 to TRBJ2-7; 8 nucleotides align to TRBD2. The CDR3 spans 15 residues. The germline V gene encodes CDR1 MDHEN and CDR2 SYDVKM. The ends lost 5 bases at V and 1 base at J; junction bases unmatched: 7. The CDR3 region is CASSGREAPSYEQYF. The CDR3 bases are TGTGCCAGCAGTGGGCGGGAGGCTCCTTCCTACGAGCAGTACTTC.

In the case of this clone: It is unclear where the CDR3 begins or ends on the DNA, so no DNA is shown, and the CDR3 is as TCRdb lists it. The chain links TRBV29-1 to TRBJ2-7. The CDR3 numbers 13 amino acids, ends counted. CDR1 SQVTM and CDR2 ANQGSEA come from the germline V gene. The CDR3 is CSVDFGPGYEQYF.

The rearrangement joins TRBV4-1 to TRBJ1-1; D is possibly TRBD1 (6 bases). Trimming took 4 bases from V and 7 from J, leaving 16 bases between them. In germline, CDR1 is MGHRA, CDR2 YSYEKL. This CDR3 comprises 14 residues. This chain's CDR3 is CASSRTDSALEAFF. For the CDR3, the DNA is TGCGCCAGCAGCCGTACGGACAGCGCACTTGAAGCTTTCTTT.